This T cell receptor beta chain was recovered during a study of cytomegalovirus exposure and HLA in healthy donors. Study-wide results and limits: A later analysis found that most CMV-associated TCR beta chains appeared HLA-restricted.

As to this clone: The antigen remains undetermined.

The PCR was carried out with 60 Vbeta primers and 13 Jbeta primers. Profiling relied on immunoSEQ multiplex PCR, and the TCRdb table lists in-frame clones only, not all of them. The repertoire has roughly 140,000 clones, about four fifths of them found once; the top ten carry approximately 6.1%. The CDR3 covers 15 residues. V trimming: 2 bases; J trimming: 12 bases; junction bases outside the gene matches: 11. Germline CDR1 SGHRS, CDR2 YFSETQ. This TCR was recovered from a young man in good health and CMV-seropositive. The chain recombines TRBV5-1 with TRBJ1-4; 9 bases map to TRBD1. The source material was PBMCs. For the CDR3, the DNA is TGCGCCAGCAGCTTTCGACAGGGGGAGAGGGAAGAACTGTTTTTT. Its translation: CASSFRQGEREELFF.